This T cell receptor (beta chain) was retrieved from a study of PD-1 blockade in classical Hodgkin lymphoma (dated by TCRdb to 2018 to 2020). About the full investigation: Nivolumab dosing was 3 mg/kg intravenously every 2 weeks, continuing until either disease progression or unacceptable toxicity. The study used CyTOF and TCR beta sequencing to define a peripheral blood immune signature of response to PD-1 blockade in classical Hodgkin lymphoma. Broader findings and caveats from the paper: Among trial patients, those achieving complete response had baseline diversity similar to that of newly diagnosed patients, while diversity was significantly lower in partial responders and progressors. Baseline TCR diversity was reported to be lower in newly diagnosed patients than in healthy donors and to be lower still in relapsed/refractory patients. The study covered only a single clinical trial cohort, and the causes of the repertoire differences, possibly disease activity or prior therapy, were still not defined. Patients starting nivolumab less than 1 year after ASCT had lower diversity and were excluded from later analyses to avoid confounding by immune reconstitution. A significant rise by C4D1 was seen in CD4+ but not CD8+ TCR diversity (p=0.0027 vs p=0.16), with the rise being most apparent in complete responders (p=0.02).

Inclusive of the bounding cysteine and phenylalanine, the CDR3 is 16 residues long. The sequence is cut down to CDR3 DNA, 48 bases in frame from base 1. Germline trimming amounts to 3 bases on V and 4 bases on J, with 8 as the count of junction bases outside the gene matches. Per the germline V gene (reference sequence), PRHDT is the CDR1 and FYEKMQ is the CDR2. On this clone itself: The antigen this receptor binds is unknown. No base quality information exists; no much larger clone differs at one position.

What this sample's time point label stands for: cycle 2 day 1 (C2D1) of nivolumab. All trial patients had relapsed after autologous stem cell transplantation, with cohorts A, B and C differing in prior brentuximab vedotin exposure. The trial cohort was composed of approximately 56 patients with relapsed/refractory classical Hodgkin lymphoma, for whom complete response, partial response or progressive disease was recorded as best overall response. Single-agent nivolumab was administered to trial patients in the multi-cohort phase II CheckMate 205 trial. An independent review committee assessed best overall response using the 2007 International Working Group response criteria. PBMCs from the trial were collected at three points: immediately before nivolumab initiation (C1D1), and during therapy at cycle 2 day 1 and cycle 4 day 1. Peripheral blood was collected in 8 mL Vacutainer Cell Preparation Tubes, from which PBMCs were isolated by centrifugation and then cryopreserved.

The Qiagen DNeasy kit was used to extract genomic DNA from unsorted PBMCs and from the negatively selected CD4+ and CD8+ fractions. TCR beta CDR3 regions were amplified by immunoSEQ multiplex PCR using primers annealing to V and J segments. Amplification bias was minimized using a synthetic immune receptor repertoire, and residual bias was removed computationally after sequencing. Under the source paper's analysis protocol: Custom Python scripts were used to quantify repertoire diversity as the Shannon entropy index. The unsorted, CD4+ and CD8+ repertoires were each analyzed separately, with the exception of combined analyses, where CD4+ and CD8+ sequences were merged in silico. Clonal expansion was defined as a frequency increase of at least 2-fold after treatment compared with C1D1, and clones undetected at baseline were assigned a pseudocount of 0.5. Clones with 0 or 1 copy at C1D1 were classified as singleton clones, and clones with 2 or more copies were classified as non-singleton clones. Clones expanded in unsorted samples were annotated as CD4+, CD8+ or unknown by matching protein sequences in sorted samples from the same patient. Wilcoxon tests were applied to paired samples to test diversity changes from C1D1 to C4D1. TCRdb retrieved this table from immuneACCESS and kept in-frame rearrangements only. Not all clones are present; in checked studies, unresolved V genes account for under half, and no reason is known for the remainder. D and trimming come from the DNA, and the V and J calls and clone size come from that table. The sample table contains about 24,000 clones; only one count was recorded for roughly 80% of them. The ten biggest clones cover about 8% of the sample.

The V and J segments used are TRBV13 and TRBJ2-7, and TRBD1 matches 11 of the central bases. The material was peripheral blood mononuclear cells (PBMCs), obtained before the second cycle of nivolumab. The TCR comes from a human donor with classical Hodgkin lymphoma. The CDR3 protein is CASSLGTGGTWYEQYF. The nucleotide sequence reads TGTGCCAGCAGCTTGGGGACAGGGGGAACGTGGTACGAGCAGTACTTC.